Shown below are 6 T cell receptor beta chains from a single sample sequenced in a study of blood T cells in healthy people across ages. The use of a sample-barcoded 5' primer and a J-beta primer mix characterized a second PCR of 7 to 11 cycles. Via MiXCR, TCRdb re-called the 5' RACE reads, giving one row per CDR3 protein. The sample records approximately 770,000 distinct CDR3 sequences, 55% to 75% being singletons. Sequencing was done on a sample of blood. These receptors were taken from a man in his thirties or forties in good health.

The chain has TRBV30 and TRBJ1-2, with D maybe TRBD1 (5 bases). CDR1 and CDR2 from the germline V gene are GTSNPN and SVGIG (reference sequence). V dropped 2 bases and J dropped 8 bases, with 18 bases sitting between them. The length of the CDR3 is 14 residues. Here the CDR3 reads CAWSPRGPELGYTF. CDR3 DNA: TGTGCCTGGAGTCCAAGGGGCCCAGAGTTGGGCTACACCTTC.

The rearrangement joins TRBV10-3 to TRBJ2-1; no clear D gene. The CDR3 covers 15 residues. Trimming shortened V by 0 bases and J by 13 bases, and 19 bases separated the two germline ends. Germline-derived CDR1 and CDR2 are ENHRY and SYGVKD. As DNA, the CDR3 is TGTGCCATCAGTGAGTCGGTTAGTGGCTTGGAGACCCAGTTCTTC. Translating it yields CAISESVSGLETQFF.

V gene TRBV29-1 combines with J gene TRBJ2-1; 11 bases map to TRBD2. The CDR3 is 15 residues long. The junction had 2 bases not matched to a gene; V was cut back by 1 base and J by 3 bases. Germline V lookup: CDR1 SQVTM, CDR2 ANQGSEA. CDR3 DNA: TGCAGCGTTGAAGGAACTAGCGGGGGCTACAATGAGCAGTTCTTC. As protein: CSVEGTSGGYNEQFF.

This clonotype was counted only a few times. The genes are TRBV29-1 and TRBJ1-2, with D perhaps TRBD1 (6 bases). Germline assignment: CDR1 SQVTM and CDR2 ANQGSEA. V was clipped by 7 bases and J by 1 base, with 16 bases between them. The CDR3 loop spans 14 amino acids. In DNA, the CDR3 is TGCAGCGCTAGGGATCGGGGGCTTAACTATGGCTACACCTTC. Amino acids: CSARDRGLNYGYTF. The full variable domain, its missing parts supplied by reference TRBV29-1 and TRBJ1-2, is SAVISQKPSRDICQRGTSLTIQCQVDSQVTMMFWYRQQPGQSLTLIATANQGSEATYESGFVIDKFPISRPNLTFSTLTVSNMSPEDSSIYLCSARDRGLNYGYTFGSGTRLTVV.

This clonotype came up once. The chain uses TRBV7-8 and TRBJ2-3, with D perhaps matching TRBD2 (6 bases). CDR1 is SGHVS, CDR2 FQNEAQ, per germline. With 2 bases removed from V and 1 base from J, the gap between germline ends came to 13 bases. The CDR3 runs to 16 residues. In DNA form, the CDR3 reads TGTGCCAGCAGCTTAAAGTTCGAGCGGGGCACAGATACGCAGTATTTT. It yields the protein CASSLKFERGTDTQYF.

For this clonotype: A junction end diverges from the germline sequence, so it may reflect a read error. V usage is TRBV20-1 and J usage is TRBJ2-7; 8 bases are a match to TRBD2. This CDR3 contains 14 residues. Germline V gene lookup returns CDR1 DFQATT and CDR2 SNEGSKA (reference sequence). DNA of the CDR3: TGCAATGCTCCAGAAGCGGGGGAACCTTACGGGCAGTACTTC. Amino acid sequence: CNAPEAGEPYGQYF.